The 19 T cell receptor beta chains presented below share a single source sample, sequenced in a study of vaccination and CD4 T cells after COVID-19. Cultured CD4+ T-cell DNA underwent Oncomine TCR Beta short-read sequencing. Using its own MiXCR run on the PCR reads, TCRdb lists one record per CDR3 protein. Of 15,000 to 20,000 distinct CDR3 sequences in the sample, under 30% were seen once. These receptors lack a known antigen. Treatment here: approximately nine-day PBMC culture with coronavirus spike peptide pools or control peptides (ViraFEST assay). Sequenced material: cultured CD4+ T cells from blood. The receptor set was obtained from a human donor with COVID-19.

This clonotype was seen a few times. The genes are TRBV19 and TRBJ2-3; the D is unclear. With 0 bases removed from V and 4 bases from J, the gap between germline ends came to 5 bases. This CDR3 region has 13 residues. Germline assignment: CDR1 LNHDA and CDR2 SQIVND (reference sequence). The DNA for the CDR3 is TGTGCCAGTAGTATAGATGGGCCAGATACGCAGTATTTT. The encoded protein is CASSIDGPDTQYF.

The chain uses TRBV6-1 and TRBJ2-7, with 11 positions matching TRBD1. The CDR3 runs to 13 residues. The germline gives CDR1 MNHNS, CDR2 SASEGT. The CDR3 sequence is CAGDRDRGDEQYF. The CDR3 nucleotides read TGTGCTGGTGACCGGGACAGGGGGGACGAGCAGTACTTC.

The chain recombines TRBV5-1 with TRBJ2-7; 10 bases align to TRBD1. The ends lost 4 bases at V and 7 bases at J; junction bases unmatched: 8. CDR3 length: 14 amino acids. Looked up from germline, CDR1 is SGHRS and CDR2 is YFSETQ. CDR3 DNA sequence: TGCGCCAGCAGCCAAAGACAGGGGGCGGGGGAGCAGTACTTC. Amino acids: CASSQRQGAGEQYF.

A few counts support this clonotype. V usage is TRBV27 and J usage is TRBJ2-6; D gene unclear. Germline lookup yields CDR1 MNHEY and CDR2 SMNVEV (reference sequence). The CDR3 is 14 amino acids. Trimming removed 4 bases at V and 0 bases at J, with 4 bases between. CDR3 residues: CASSSSSGANVLTF. CDR3 nucleotide sequence: TGTGCCAGCAGTTCGAGCTCTGGGGCCAACGTCCTGACTTTC.

The gene calls are TRBV7-3 and TRBJ1-4; 8 bases are shared with TRBD1. There are 15 residues in the CDR3. CDR1 is SGHTA, CDR2 FQGTGA, per germline. After removal of 6 bases from V and 6 bases from J, the junction contained 9 bases not matched to a gene. In nucleotides, the CDR3 is TGTGCCAGCAGTTCACGGACAGGGTTGGATGAAAAACTGTTTTTT. As protein: CASSSRTGLDEKLFF.

The table lists this clonotype with a few counts. The rearrangement links TRBV18 to TRBJ1-2; no definite D call. This CDR3 region has 15 residues. Deletions cut 0 bases from V and 0 bases from J, with 8 bases between. The germline gives CDR1 KGHSH, CDR2 LQKENI. The CDR3, as DNA: TGTGCCAGCTCACCACCGGGAGGTACTAACTATGGCTACACCTTC. Its translation is CASSPPGGTNYGYTF.

CDR3 protein: CASSIRGRPSNTEAFF. The CDR3 nucleotides are TGTGCCAGCAGCATCAGGGGGCGCCCATCGAACACTGAAGCTTTCTTT. This chain joins TRBV2 and TRBJ1-1; 8 nucleotides align to TRBD1. This CDR3 is built from 16 residues. V dropped 6 bases and J dropped 1; count of bases not matched to a gene: 10. CDR1 SNHLY and CDR2 FYNNEI come from the germline V gene.

The V gene is TRBV5-1, the J gene TRBJ2-7; 7 nucleotides match TRBD1. CDR1 SGHRS and CDR2 YFSETQ come from the germline V gene. This CDR3 comprises 14 residues. V was pared by 4 bases and J by 7 bases, with 11 bases of the junction left unmatched. Written as DNA, the CDR3 is TGCGCCAGCAGCCAGGGGGTGCCTACCGGGGAGCAGTACTTC. It is translated as CASSQGVPTGEQYF.

By its share, this clonotype is medium-sized. This chain connects TRBV15 to TRBJ1-5; no clear D gene. This CDR3 is built from 14 residues. Germline CDR1 reads LNHNV; CDR2 reads YYDKDF (reference sequence). V dropped 0 bases and J dropped 7 bases, with 10 bases sitting between them. The CDR3 here is CATSRDLVDQPQHF. In nucleotides, the CDR3 is TGTGCCACCAGCAGAGATCTAGTGGACCAGCCCCAGCATTTT.

This rearrangement joins TRBV2 to TRBJ1-6; D is unclear. The germline V gene has CDR1 SNHLY and CDR2 FYNNEI. V was trimmed by 8 bases and J by 10 bases, leaving 24 bases between them. CDR3 size: 16 residues. This chain's CDR3 is CASRTFSTLPDSPLHF. In nucleotides, the CDR3 is TGTGCCAGCCGAACTTTTTCGACACTCCCCGACTCACCCCTCCACTTT.

The chain has TRBV6-5 and TRBJ1-2; no firm D call. The CDR3 has 12 residues. The germline gives CDR1 MNHEY, CDR2 SVGAGI. Trimming pared 4 bases from V and 4 bases from J, leaving 7 bases between. CDR3 residues: CASSSGIYGYTF. Written as DNA, the CDR3 is TGTGCCAGCAGTTCCGGGATCTATGGCTACACCTTC.

The sample holds a few counts of this clonotype. This chain links TRBV20-1 with TRBJ2-3; D remains ambiguous. V was pared by 0 bases and J by 7 bases, with 8 bases between. CDR1 and CDR2 (germline): DFQATT, SNEGSKA (reference sequence). The CDR3 has 12 residues. The CDR3 protein is CSARDRPYTQYF. The CDR3 DNA is TGCAGTGCTAGAGATCGACCCTATACGCAGTATTTT.

There are a few counts of this clonotype. The chain recombines TRBV6-5 with TRBJ2-3; D gene unclear. This CDR3 has 17 amino acids. Trimming shortened V by 0 bases and J by 3 bases, and 16 bases separated the two germline ends. Per germline, CDR1 MNHEY and CDR2 SVGAGI. CDR3 loop: CASSYSNLVMGTDTQYF. The CDR3 coding sequence is TGTGCCAGCAGTTACTCGAACTTGGTAATGGGTACAGATACGCAGTATTTT.

As to this clonotype: The CDR3 does not end in the conserved phenylalanine or tryptophan, so this is likely a read error. This chain joins TRBV2 and TRBJ2-7, with TRBD2 identical over 11 bases. From germline, CDR1 is SNHLY and CDR2 FYNNEI. This CDR3 contains 15 residues. Trimming took 6 bases from V and 5 from J; bases not matched to a gene: 9. The CDR3 DNA reads as TGTGCCAGCAGCATAGCCATAGCGGGGGGGAACGAGCAGTACTTG. This gives the protein CASSIAIAGGNEQYL.

The V and J genes are TRBV7-9 and TRBJ2-1; D is perhaps TRBD1 or TRBD2 (5 bases each). In germline, CDR1 is SEHNR, CDR2 FQNEAQ (reference sequence). The CDR3 has 16 residues. V was shortened by 4 bases and J by 0 bases, with 13 bases between the two germline ends. This CDR3 is CASSSIRDDSYNEQFF. The CDR3 DNA sequence: TGTGCCAGCAGCTCCATACGGGACGACTCCTACAATGAGCAGTTCTTC.

This clonotype was seen only a few times. J is TRBJ2-3 and V is TRBV7-9; the match to TRBD2 covers 8 bases. Trimming took 7 bases from V and 5 from J; bases not matched to a gene: 11. The CDR3 runs to 15 residues. Germline V gene lookup returns CDR1 SEHNR and CDR2 FQNEAQ (reference sequence). CDR3 in DNA: TGTGCCAGCACCCCGGGACTAGAGTTGCGAGATACGCAGTATTTT. It yields the protein CASTPGLELRDTQYF.

The V gene is TRBV4-2, the J gene TRBJ2-4; 8 bases match TRBD2. The ends lost 4 bases at V and 6 bases at J; junction bases unmatched: 17. Germline V CDR1 and CDR2: LGHNA, YNFKEQ. The CDR3 has 18 residues. CDR3: CASSLRGGAGVPGNIQYF. In DNA, the CDR3 is TGTGCCAGCAGCCTCCGGGGTGGAGCGGGGGTCCCCGGAAACATTCAGTACTTC.

This clonotype was seen more than once but under ten times. The CDR3 DNA follows: TGTGCCAGCAGTTACGGGGGGCAGGCTGGCTACACCTTC. It codes for CASSYGGQAGYTF. V and J are TRBV6-5 and TRBJ1-2, with a weak D call TRBD1 (6 bases). CDR1 MNHEY and CDR2 SVGAGI come from the germline V gene. The V and J ends lost 2 bases and 7 bases respectively, with 11 bases between them. The CDR3 loop spans 13 amino acids.

In its sample, this clonotype was seen a few times. V is TRBV20-1 and J is TRBJ1-2; no firm D call. CDR3 size: 14 residues. Germline V gene lookup returns CDR1 DFQATT and CDR2 SNEGSKA (reference sequence). Trimming pared 4 bases from V and 2 bases from J, leaving 14 bases between. The CDR3 region is CSATAADGNYGYTF. The DNA for the CDR3 is TGCAGTGCTACCGCTGCGGACGGCAACTATGGCTACACCTTC.